This TCR beta chain comes out of a study of T cell repertoires in cytomegalovirus infection. Notes on the study in general: Clonotypes of TCR beta that were HLA-C-restricted and CMV-specific dominated the ex vivo response.

A single record per CDR3 protein comes from TCRdb applying MiXCR to the reads. There are about 160,000 distinct CDR3 sequences in the sample; roughly 17% occur only once, and approximately 18% lies in the top ten. This clonotype was counted ten times or more. Its antigen is not known. V was clipped by 10 bases and J by 9 bases, with 15 bases between them. The CDR3 is made up of 12 amino acids. Germline V lookup: CDR1 KGHDR, CDR2 SFDVKD. The sample was CD8+ T cells from PBMCs. The chain combines TRBV24-1 with TRBJ2-1, with D possibly matching TRBD2 (5 bases). The source of this sequence is a human donor in good health (CMV status not recorded). Some clones in this sample may be carry-over from other donors' samples. CDR3 sequence (DNA): TGTGCCACTACCGCGGACTCGGGTGAGCAGTTCTTC. Residues: CATTADSGEQFF.